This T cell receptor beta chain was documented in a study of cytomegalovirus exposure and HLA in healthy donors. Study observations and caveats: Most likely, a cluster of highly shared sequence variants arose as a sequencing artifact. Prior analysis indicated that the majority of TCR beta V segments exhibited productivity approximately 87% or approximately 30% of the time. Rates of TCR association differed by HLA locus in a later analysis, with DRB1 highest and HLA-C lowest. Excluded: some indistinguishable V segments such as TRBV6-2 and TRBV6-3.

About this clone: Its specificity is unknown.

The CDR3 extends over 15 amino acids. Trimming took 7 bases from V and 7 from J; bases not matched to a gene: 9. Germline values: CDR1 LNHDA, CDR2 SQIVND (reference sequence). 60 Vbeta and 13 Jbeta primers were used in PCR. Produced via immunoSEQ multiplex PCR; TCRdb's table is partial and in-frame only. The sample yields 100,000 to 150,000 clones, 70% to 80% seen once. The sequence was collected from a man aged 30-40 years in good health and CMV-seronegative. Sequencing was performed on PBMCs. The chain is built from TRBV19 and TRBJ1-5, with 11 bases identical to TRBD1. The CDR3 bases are TGTGCCAGTACCCCGGACAGGGGGCGCGGGCAGCCCCAGCATTTT. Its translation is CASTPDRGRGQPQHF.